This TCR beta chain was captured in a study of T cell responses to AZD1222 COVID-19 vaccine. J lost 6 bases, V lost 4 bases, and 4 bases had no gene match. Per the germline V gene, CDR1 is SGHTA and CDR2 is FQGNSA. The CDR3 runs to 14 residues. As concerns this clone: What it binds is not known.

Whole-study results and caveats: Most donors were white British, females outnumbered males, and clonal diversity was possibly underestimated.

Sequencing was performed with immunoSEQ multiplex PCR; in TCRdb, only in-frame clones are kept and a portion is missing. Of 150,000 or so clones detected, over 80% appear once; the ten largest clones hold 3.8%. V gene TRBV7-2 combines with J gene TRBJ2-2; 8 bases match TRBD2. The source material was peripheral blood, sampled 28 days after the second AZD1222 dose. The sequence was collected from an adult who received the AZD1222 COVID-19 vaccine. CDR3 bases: TGTGCCAGCAGCTCGGGGGGGGCTCCCGGGGAGCTGTTTTTT. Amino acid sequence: CASSSGGAPGELFF.